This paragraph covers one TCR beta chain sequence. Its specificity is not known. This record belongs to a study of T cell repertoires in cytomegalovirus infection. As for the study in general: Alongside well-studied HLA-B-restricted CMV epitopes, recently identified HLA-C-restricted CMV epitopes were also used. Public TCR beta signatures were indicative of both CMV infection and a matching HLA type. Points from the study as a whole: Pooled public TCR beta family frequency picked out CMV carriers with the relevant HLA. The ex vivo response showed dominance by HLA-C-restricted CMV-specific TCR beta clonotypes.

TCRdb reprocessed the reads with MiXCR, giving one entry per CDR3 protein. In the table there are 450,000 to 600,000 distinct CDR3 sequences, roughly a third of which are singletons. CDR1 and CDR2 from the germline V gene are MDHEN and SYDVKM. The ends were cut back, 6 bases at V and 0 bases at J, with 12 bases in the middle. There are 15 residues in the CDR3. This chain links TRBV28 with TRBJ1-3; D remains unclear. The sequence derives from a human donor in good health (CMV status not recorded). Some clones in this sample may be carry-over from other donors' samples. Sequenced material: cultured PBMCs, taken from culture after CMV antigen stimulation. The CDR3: CASRPETASGNTIYF. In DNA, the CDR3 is TGTGCCAGCAGGCCTGAAACAGCCTCTGGAAACACCATATATTTT.